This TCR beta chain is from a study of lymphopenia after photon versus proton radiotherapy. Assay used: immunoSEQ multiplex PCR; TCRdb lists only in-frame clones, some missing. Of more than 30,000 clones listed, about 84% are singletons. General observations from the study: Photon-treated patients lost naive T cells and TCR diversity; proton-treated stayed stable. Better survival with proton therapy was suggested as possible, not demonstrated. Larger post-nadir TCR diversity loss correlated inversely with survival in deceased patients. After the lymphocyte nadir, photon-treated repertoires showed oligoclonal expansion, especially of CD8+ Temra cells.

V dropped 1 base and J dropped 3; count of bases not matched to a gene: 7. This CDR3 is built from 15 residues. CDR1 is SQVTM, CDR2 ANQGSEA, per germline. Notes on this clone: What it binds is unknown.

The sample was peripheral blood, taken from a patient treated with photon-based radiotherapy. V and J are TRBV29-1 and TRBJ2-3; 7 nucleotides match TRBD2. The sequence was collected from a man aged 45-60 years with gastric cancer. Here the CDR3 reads CSVEAGTMGTDTQYF. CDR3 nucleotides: TGCAGCGTTGAAGCAGGGACTATGGGAACAGATACGCAGTATTTT.